The entry below describes one TCR beta chain. Its target antigen remains unknown. No quality values exist for individual bases; no much larger clone is one base distant. The cohort included 29 patients with locally advanced or metastatic urothelial carcinoma who were treated at Memorial Sloan Kettering on a trial protocol. Peripheral blood mononuclear cells were collected pretreatment and during treatment, with between 1 and 8 total time points per patient. The Qiagen DNeasy Blood extraction kit was used to purify genomic DNA from total PBMCs and from tumor samples. Collected pretreatment and during treatment, PBMCs were isolated and stored as previously described. The sample originates from a study of PD-L1 blockade in urothelial cancer (dated by TCRdb to 2015 to 2018). Turning to the overall study: Therapy was started in about 2014 for all patients, and atezolizumab 1,200 mg was administered intravenously every 3 weeks. Twenty-five of 29 patients were males with bladder-origin urothelial cancer, and about 60% of the roughly 30 reported a prior smoking history. Patients had an ECOG performance status of 0 or 1 and had received between 0 and 3 prior chemotherapy regimens. Blood samples were analyzed at 3 weeks after treatment start (second dose) and at 6 weeks after treatment start. A median of about 140,000 T cells and tens of thousands of unique TCRs was obtained from blood samples, and a median clonality of roughly 0.08 was observed. The study was an exploratory multi-omic analysis of somatic, immune and clinical correlates of response to PD-L1 blockade with atezolizumab in urothelial cancer. Pretreatment tumor samples, along with matched peripheral blood collected serially before and after atezolizumab treatment, underwent TCR sequencing. Durable clinical benefit was defined as a progression-free survival longer than 6 months, and TCR features were additionally tested against progression-free survival and overall survival. In the same patients who had TCR sequencing, pretreatment tumors also underwent whole exome sequencing and RNA sequencing. Durable clinical benefit was achieved by nine patients and was not achieved by 20 patients. Approximately 29 patients had pretreatment blood TCR-seq, approximately 24 had at least one posttreatment blood collection, and approximately 24 had tumor TCR-seq. General findings and caveats noted by the study authors: Because the sample size was small (n = 29) and many of the analyses were exploratory, the results are meant to be hypothesis-generating. A pretreatment peripheral blood TCR clonality below the median was linked to improved progression-free and overall survival. At 3 weeks after the start of treatment, tumor-associated TCR clones in peripheral blood had expanded more in patients with durable benefit (n of about 22, p = 0.022).

Synthetic TCR analog templates were spiked into each PCR so that absolute template abundance could be estimated from read counts. TCRbeta CDR3 regions were amplified from genomic DNA with bias-controlled V and J gene primers using the immunoSEQ assay. Sequencing of rearranged TCRbeta segments was performed at approximately 20X coverage. The paper's processing steps were these. Clustering was used to correct sequencing errors, and CDR3s were annotated against IMGT to assign V, D and J genes. Downstream analyses used only productive TCRbeta rearrangements and left out out-of-frame or stop-codon sequences. Clonality was computed as one minus Shannon entropy normalized by the log of the number of unique productive sequences. Fisher's exact test with Benjamini-Hochberg correction, using a cutoff of adjusted p below 0.01, was how clones that differed between time points or between blood and tumor were identified. TCRdb carries this immuneACCESS record with in-frame sequences only. Its versions omit some clonotypes, under half of them owing to an unresolved V gene in the studies checked, with the rest unexplained. The DNA gave D and trimming, while V, J and clone size come from that table. Recorded for this sample are 85,000 to 130,000 clones; approximately 90% of them occurred a single time. About 0.92% of the sample is held by the ten biggest clonotypes.

V is pruned by 3 bases and J by 0 bases, leaving 4 bases of the junction without a gene match. The germline V gene specifies SNHLY as CDR1 and FYNNEI as CDR2. The CDR3 starts with the cysteine, ends with the phenylalanine, and has 15 residues. Only CDR3 DNA is held: 45 bases, read in frame from base 1. Sequenced material: PBMCs, taken around atezolizumab (anti-PD-L1) treatment. Rearrangement joined TRBV2 to TRBJ2-7; 8 bases in the junction line up with TRBD2. This receptor was identified in a woman over 75 with urothelial cancer. The nucleotide sequence reads TGTGCCAGCAGTGATTCGCTAGCGGGCTCCTACGAGCAGTACTTC. Its amino acids are CASSDSLAGSYEQYF.